This note documents a single T cell receptor (beta chain) sequence. The protocol was immunoSEQ multiplex PCR, while the TCRdb copy is restricted to in-frame clones and leaves out a portion. The sample consists of over 400,000 clones, 86% of them appearing once. The data belong to a study of blood T cell repertoires in COVID-19. Looking at the study overall: Nucleic acid was either cDNA or gDNA, and it came from T cells, B-cell-depleted T cells, or PBMCs.

Germline V CDR1 and CDR2: SNHLY, FYNNEI. The CDR3 totals 15 residues. V shed 7 bases and J 3 bases; nucleotides not matched to a gene: 10. This sequence joins TRBV2 and TRBJ2-7; TRBD1 matches at 9 bases. This TCR was recovered from a young woman with active or convalescent COVID-19. Sequenced: peripheral blood. The CDR3 sequence: CASMRSGTGNYEQYF. DNA of the CDR3: TGTGCCAGCATGAGATCCGGGACAGGGAACTACGAGCAGTACTTC. Variable domain in full (rest from reference TRBV2 and TRBJ2-7): EPEVTQTPSHQVTQMGQEVILRCVPISNHLYFYWYRQILGQKVEFLVSFYNNEISEKSEIFDDQFSVERPDGSNFTLKIRSTKLEDSAMYFCASMRSGTGNYEQYFGPGTRLTVT.